This note documents a single TCR beta chain sequence. This CDR3 region has 16 residues. Between the trimmed V and J ends, which lost 5 bases and 2 bases, there was a span of 19 bases. In germline, CDR1 is SEHNR, CDR2 FQNEAQ (reference sequence). These data are taken from a study of CD8+ T cells in alopecia areata. Treatment defined: oral pan-JAK inhibitor, 5-10 mg twice daily. TCR sequencing used cDNA made by reverse transcription of extracted RNA. Data came from immunoSEQ multiplex PCR; TCRdb stores just in-frame clones and leaves some out. The sample gives about 200,000 clones, more than 30% of which show up once; about 0.48% is in the top ten.

The specimen comprised CD4+ T cells sorted from blood, sampled at roughly week 30, from a patient treated with tofacitinib. The rearrangement links TRBV7-9 to TRBJ2-7; D possibly matches TRBD1 or TRBD2 (5 bases each). This receptor was taken from a human donor with alopecia areata. CDR3 protein: CASSPTADSGTYEQYF. CDR3 DNA: TGTGCCAGCAGCCCCACGGCCGACAGCGGAACCTACGAGCAGTACTTC.